Shown below are 19 T cell receptor beta chains from a single sample sequenced in a study of shared clonotypes between healthy human individuals. Naivety among CD8 cells was defined by CD45RO negativity and positive CCR7 selection, thereby excluding terminally differentiated effector memory CD45RA+ cells. Method: immunoSEQ multiplex PCR; TCRdb's copy keeps in-frame clones and lacks some. The table lists around 2,000,000 clones, approximately 95% of them singletons, with 1% to 1.5% in the top ten. Source material: naive CD8+ T cells sorted from blood. These receptors originate from a man aged 18 to 30 in good health.

The CDR3 region is CASGTDQTQHF. The CDR3, as DNA: TGTGCCAGCGGGACGGATCAAACCCAGCATTTT. The V and J genes are TRBV9 and TRBJ1-5; a weak D match, TRBD1 (5 bases). Trimming shortened V by 7 bases and J by 11 bases, and 13 bases separated the two germline ends. The CDR3 spans 11 residues. Germline CDR1 and CDR2: SGDLS and YYNGEE.

The chain combines TRBV7-6 with TRBJ1-4, with D unclear. The CDR3 sequence is 16 residues long. From germline, CDR1 is SGHVS and CDR2 FNYEAQ. The germline V and J ends were trimmed by 5 bases and 1 base, with 14 bases remaining between them. The CDR3 protein is CASSETPDLTNEKLFF. CDR3 coding DNA: TGTGCCAGCAGCGAAACCCCGGATCTAACTAATGAAAAACTGTTTTTT.

This chain links TRBV5-6 with TRBJ2-1; D is unresolved. Germline V gives CDR1 SGHDT, CDR2 YYEEEE. This CDR3 is built from 14 residues. Trimming shortened V by 0 bases and J by 5 bases, and 9 bases separated the two germline ends. The CDR3 DNA sequence: TGTGCCAGCAGCTTGGACGGTATTAACAATGAGCAGTTCTTC. It specifies CASSLDGINNEQFF.

The chain links TRBV6-6 to TRBJ1-2; D perhaps matches TRBD1 (6 bases). The CDR3 extends over 15 amino acids. Germline V gives CDR1 MNHNY, CDR2 SVGAGI (reference sequence). V lost 6 bases and J 6 bases, leaving 20 bases between the germline ends. The DNA for the CDR3 is TGTGCCAGCAGCGGACAGACTCTAGGTGGGAATGGCTACACCTTC. It codes for CASSGQTLGGNGYTF.

DNA of the CDR3: TGCGCCAGCAGCCCCGGGGGAAACAACTATGGCTACACCTTC. Amino acids: CASSPGGNNYGYTF. The rearrangement links TRBV4-3 to TRBJ1-2; D is possibly TRBD1 (5 bases). V lost 4 bases, J lost 2 bases, and 11 bases lay in between. CDR3 length: 14 amino acids. The germline gives CDR1 LGHNA, CDR2 YSLEER.

The chain carries TRBV6-1 and TRBJ2-7; tentative D call: TRBD1 (6 bases). The CDR3 is made up of 15 amino acids. Between the trimmed V and J ends, which lost 2 bases and 3 bases, there was a span of 14 bases. CDR1 and CDR2 from the germline V gene are MNHNS and SASEGT. The CDR3 sequence is CASSERVWDNYEQYF. CDR3 bases: TGTGCCAGCAGTGAAAGGGTCTGGGACAACTACGAGCAGTACTTC.

The chain links TRBV15 to TRBJ2-7; the match to TRBD1 covers 7 bases. The CDR3 is 13 residues long. Germline V gene sequence: CDR1 LNHNV, CDR2 YYDKDF (reference sequence). J gave up 5 bases and V 5 bases, and 6 bases lay outside the gene matches. CDR3 sequence (DNA): TGTGCCACCAGCCTTGGACAGGTCGACGAGCAGTACTTC. As protein: CATSLGQVDEQYF.

A word on this clone: The junction departs from the called germline gene at one end, perhaps through a read error. The CDR3 here is CASSPTASLQETQYF. The CDR3 coding sequence is TGTGCTAGCAGCCCGACAGCTTCCCTCCAAGAGACCCAGTACTTC. The chain combines TRBV7-7 with TRBJ2-5; D may be TRBD1 (5 bases). The CDR3 runs to 15 residues. Looked up from germline, CDR1 is SSHAT and CDR2 is FNYEAQ (reference sequence).

The V call is TRBV9, the J call TRBJ2-5; D is unclear. Looked up from germline, CDR1 is SGDLS and CDR2 is YYNGEE. V was clipped by 0 bases and J by 6 bases, with 0 bases between them. The CDR3 length is 10 residues. Here the CDR3 DNA reads TGTGCCAGCAGCGTAGAGACCCAGTACTTC. This sequence encodes CASSVETQYF.

This rearrangement joins TRBV19 to TRBJ2-1; possibly TRBD2 for D (6 bases). The CDR3 has 12 amino acids. The ends were cut back, 4 bases at V and 10 bases at J, with 11 bases in the middle. The germline V gene encodes CDR1 LNHDA and CDR2 SQIVND (reference sequence). The CDR3 spells CASSTWGDEQFF. The CDR3 DNA reads as TGTGCCAGTAGTACCTGGGGGGACGAGCAGTTCTTC. Filled out from reference TRBV19 and TRBJ2-1, the complete variable domain reads DGGITQSPKYLFRKEGQNVTLSCEQNLNHDAMYWYRQDPGQGLRLIYYSQIVNDFQKGDIAEGYSVSREKKESFPLTVTSAQKNPTAFYLCASSTWGDEQFFGPGTRLTVL.

For the CDR3, the DNA is TGTGCCAGCAGCCTGGGACTACAGGAGCAGTTCTTC. It encodes CASSLGLQEQFF. The chain is built from TRBV5-4 and TRBJ2-1; TRBD2 aligns across 7 bases. This CDR3 has 12 residues. The V segment lost 4 bases and the J segment 10 bases; nucleotides outside the gene matches: 5. CDR1 and CDR2 from the germline V gene are SGHNT and YYREEE (reference sequence).

The chain has TRBV27 and TRBJ1-1; a possible D gene is TRBD1 (5 bases). This CDR3 region has 15 residues. V was cut by 5 bases and J by 5 bases, with 18 bases left in between. Germline CDR1 reads MNHEY; CDR2 reads SMNVEV (reference sequence). The CDR3 region is CASSLGTDGRTEAFF. CDR3 bases: TGTGCCAGCAGTCTTGGGACGGATGGGAGGACTGAAGCTTTCTTT.

This chain links TRBV5-6 with TRBJ1-5; D perhaps matches TRBD1 (6 bases). The CDR3 runs 14 residues. Between the trimmed V and J ends, which lost 5 bases and 4 bases, there was a span of 13 bases. Germline V gene data show CDR1 as SGHDT and CDR2 as YYEEEE. The DNA for the CDR3 is TGTGCCAGCAGACTGACAGGAGATAATCAGCCCCAGCATTTT. Its translation: CASRLTGDNQPQHF.

V and J are TRBV11-2 and TRBJ2-5; D is possibly TRBD1 (5 bases). CDR3 length: 16 amino acids. Germline-derived CDR1 and CDR2 are SGHAT and FQNNGV. The V end lost 3 bases, the J end lost 5 bases, and 19 bases lay between the germline ends. This CDR3 is CASSLGHALGRETQYF. In nucleotides, the CDR3 is TGTGCCAGCAGCTTGGGGCACGCGTTAGGCAGGGAGACCCAGTACTTC.

The chain has TRBV30 and TRBJ2-2, with D maybe TRBD1 (5 bases). The CDR3 is 15 amino acids. V was shortened by 0 bases and J by 3 bases, with 11 bases between the two germline ends. CDR1 is GTSNPN, CDR2 SVGIG, per germline (reference sequence). The CDR3 region is CAWSVGRGYTGELFF. In DNA form, the CDR3 reads TGTGCCTGGAGTGTAGGAAGGGGATACACCGGGGAGCTGTTTTTT.

Remarks on this clone: The sample carries other DNA sequences with the same CDR3. V is TRBV2 and J is TRBJ2-1; D is unclear. V dropped 7 bases and J dropped 0 bases, with 7 bases sitting between them. In germline, CDR1 is SNHLY, CDR2 FYNNEI. The CDR3 is 13 residues long. The CDR3 region has the DNA TGTGCCAGCATAGGCAGCTCCTACAATGAGCAGTTCTTC. Translated: CASIGSSYNEQFF.

The chain links TRBV5-1 to TRBJ2-1; a possible D gene is TRBD1 (7 bases). The CDR3 has 16 amino acids. Germline V gives CDR1 SGHRS, CDR2 YFSETQ. V lost 4 bases and J 7 bases, leaving 21 bases between the germline ends. CDR3 nucleotides: TGCGCCAGCAGCCCTGGAGGGACAGTTAGGCCTAATGAGCAGTTCTTC. It translates to CASSPGGTVRPNEQFF.

The genes are TRBV19 and TRBJ2-5, with TRBD1 identical over 9 bases. This CDR3 spans 13 amino acids. With 10 bases clipped from V and 5 bases from J, the junction kept 8 bases outside the gene matches. Germline loops: CDR1 LNHDA, CDR2 SQIVND (reference sequence). Written as DNA, the CDR3 is TGTGCCACGATGGACAGGGGCCGGGAGACCCAGTACTTC. Amino acids: CATMDRGRETQYF.

The rearrangement links TRBV4-2 to TRBJ2-7; D remains ambiguous. Germline CDR1 is LGHNA and CDR2 is YNFKEQ. This CDR3 has 15 amino acids. Trimming removed 0 bases at V and 0 bases at J, with 9 bases between. CDR3 sequence (DNA): TGTGCCAGCAGCCAAGAGGGCAGGAGCTCCTACGAGCAGTACTTC. Protein product: CASSQEGRSSYEQYF.